This T cell receptor (beta chain) was sequenced during a study of CD8+CD57+ T cells in acquired aplastic anemia. At the level of the study: DNA from sorted CD4+ and CD8+ cells averaged approximately 2.9 ug. The study obtained 8.5 million to 12 million reads on average for CD4+ cells from healthy donors. Study-wide findings and caveats: Shared by patients and controls, 25 to 30 CD8+ CDR3s were abundant in patients. Patients versus controls showed no significant CD8+ Simpson's diversity difference.

Remarks on this clonotype: Its antigen is undetermined.

This CDR3 spans 16 amino acids. Germline CDR1 SQVTM, CDR2 ANQGSEA. The ends lost 6 bases at V and 5 bases at J; junction bases unmatched: 11. TCR beta VDJ and CDR3 were profiled, and genomic DNA was the template. MiXCR, applied by TCRdb to the reads, yields one record per CDR3 protein. This sample has 50,000 to 70,000 distinct CDR3 sequences, with about 56% found just once. The specimen was sorted CD4+, CD8+, or CD8+CD57+ T cells (not recorded which) from PBMCs. This sequence was found in a human donor in good health, serving as a control. The chain uses TRBV29-1 and TRBJ2-3, with 13 bases fitting TRBD2. The CDR3 protein is CSVNQGTSGIGDTQYF. The CDR3 region has the DNA TGCAGCGTGAACCAGGGGACTAGCGGGATCGGAGATACGCAGTATTTT.